This T cell receptor beta chain was captured in a study of technical replicates of blood from several donors. Clones were read by immunoSEQ multiplex PCR, and TCRdb kept only the in-frame ones, dropping some. The sample yields around 58,000 clones, approximately 87% seen once. There are 13 residues in the CDR3. V shed 4 bases and J shed 8 bases, with 15 bases lying between them. Looked up from germline, CDR1 is SGDLS and CDR2 is YYNGEE. Sequences were obtained from PBMCs. This clonotype originated in a human donor in good health. Some clones in this sample may be carry-over from other donors' samples. This rearrangement joins TRBV9 to TRBJ1-2, with D perhaps matching TRBD1 (5 bases). Here the CDR3 DNA reads TGTGCCAGCAGCTCGGGGGGGTCGGAGGGCTACACCTTC. This gives the protein CASSSGGSEGYTF.